This T cell receptor beta chain was recovered during a study of cytomegalovirus exposure and HLA in healthy donors. PCR primers comprised 60 Vbeta and 13 Jbeta primers. Libraries were prepared by immunoSEQ multiplex PCR; TCRdb keeps only in-frame clonotypes and omits some of them. Among 130,000 or so clones listed, approximately 91% were seen once. With 5 bases clipped from V and 6 bases from J, the junction kept 3 bases outside the gene matches. The CDR3 length is 13 residues. Germline CDR1 is MNHEY and CDR2 is SVGAGI. Sequencing was done on a sample of PBMCs. The gene calls are TRBV6-5 and TRBJ2-2; 7 bases are shared with TRBD2. The sequence was collected from a woman between 35 and 50 years old in good health and CMV-seronegative. CDR3 loop: CASSQTSSGELFF. The CDR3 DNA sequence: TGTGCCAGCAGTCAGACTAGCTCCGGGGAGCTGTTTTTT.